The next 15 T cell receptor beta chains were all read from a single sample in a study of T cells in women clearing cervical HPV infection. Sequencing used immunoSEQ multiplex PCR; TCRdb keeps in-frame clones, though not all of them. Its table records tens of thousands of clones. What was sequenced was blood buffy coat. The receptor set was obtained from a woman between 18 and 75 years old with a cervical HPV16 infection that either progressed to CIN3+ or cleared (not recorded which).

On this clone: The observed sequence ends 3 residues before the CDR3 terminus, with the missing tail filled in from the germline J gene. The chain carries TRBV20-1 and TRBJ1-5; 7 bases fit TRBD1. The CDR3 covers 16 residues. The germline CDR1 and CDR2 sequences are DFQATT and SNEGSKA (reference sequence). Trimming removed 0 bases from V and 7 bases from J; junction bases left unmatched: 12. CDR3: CSARDQRTGGGQPQHF. The sequenced part of the CDR3 DNA is TGCAGTGCTAGAGACCAAAGGACAGGAGGAGGACAGCCC.

Points on this clone: The CDR3 extends 3 residues past the end of the read, so its final part is completed from the germline J gene. V gene TRBV20-1 combines with J gene TRBJ2-7; tentatively, D is TRBD2 (5 bases). Per the germline V gene, CDR1 is DFQATT and CDR2 is SNEGSKA (reference sequence). The CDR3 sequence is 14 residues long. The V end lost 3 bases, the J end lost 4 bases, and 16 bases lay between the germline ends. The sequenced CDR3 bases are TGCAGTGCTAGCTCGAGGACTGGAACATACGAG. It is translated as CSASSRTGTYE. The entire CDR3 protein is CSASSRTGTYEQYF.

Comment on this clone: The CDR3 extends 3 residues past the end of the read, so its final part is completed from the germline J gene. The chain uses TRBV2 and TRBJ1-1; the D is unclear. V lost 8 bases, J lost 3 bases, and 7 bases lay in between. The V gene's germline CDR1 is SNHLY and CDR2 FYNNEI. This CDR3 has 11 amino acids. The CDR3 bases that were read are TGTGCCAGCTCCCCAGACACTGAA. Its protein is CASSPDTE. The CDR3 in its entirety is CASSPDTEAFF.

Concerning this clone itself: The read falls 3 residues short of the CDR3 end, and the missing part is taken from the germline J gene. The V call is TRBV7-6, the J call TRBJ2-2; the D gene is possibly TRBD1 (6 bases). This CDR3 is built from 14 residues. In germline, CDR1 is SGHVS, CDR2 FNYEAQ. The CDR3 sequence is CASSQGTTNEKLFF. Partial CDR3 DNA: TGTGCCAGCAGCCAGGGGACAACTAATGAAAAG.

On this clone itself: The read stops 3 residues short of the end of the CDR3; the missing end is completed from the germline J gene. V and J are TRBV2 and TRBJ2-7; TRBD2 aligns across 7 bases. Trimming cost V 8 bases and J 5 bases; bases outside gene matches: 12. The CDR3 is 14 amino acids. Germline V gene lookup returns CDR1 SNHLY and CDR2 FYNNEI. The part of the CDR3 DNA that was read is TGTGCCAGCGGATCCAAGCGGGGTCTTCACGAG. Translated, it gives CASGSKRGLHE. The complete CDR3 protein is CASGSKRGLHEQYF.

About this clone itself: The read halts 3 residues ahead of the CDR3 end, with the missing end drawn from the germline J gene. The chain links TRBV30 to TRBJ2-3; TRBD2 agrees at 8 bases. Per the germline V gene, CDR1 is GTSNPN and CDR2 is SVGIG (reference sequence). Trimming at V came to 3 bases and at J to 2 bases, leaving 7 bases not matched to a gene. This CDR3 contains 15 residues. The covered CDR3 bases are TGTGCCTGGAGCGCGGGGGGTTCAGTCACAGATACG. Translating it yields CAWSAGGSVTDT. The entire CDR3 reads CAWSAGGSVTDTQYF. Complete variable domain (other parts from reference TRBV30 and TRBJ2-3): SQTIHQWPATLVQPVGSPLSLECTVEGTSNPNLYWYRQAAGRGLQLLFYSVGIGQISSEVPQNLSASRPQDRQFILSSKKLLLSDSGFYLCAWSAGGSVTDTQYFGPGTRLTVL.

With regard to this clone: The read terminates 3 residues ahead of where the CDR3 ends, so the germline J gene completes it. J is TRBJ1-4 and V is TRBV19; D call uncertain. The CDR3 runs 14 residues. V dropped 5 bases and J dropped 5 bases, with 12 bases sitting between them. Germline assignment: CDR1 LNHDA and CDR2 SQIVND (reference sequence). The part of the CDR3 DNA that was read is TGTGCCAGTAGTCCCCCGGGGATCAATGAAAAA. Its translation: CASSPPGINEK. The full CDR3 protein reads CASSPPGINEKLFF.

Comment on this clone: The sequenced fragment ends 3 residues before the CDR3 boundary, so the rest is inferred from the germline J gene. The genes are TRBV5-1 and TRBJ2-3, with 8 bases identical to TRBD1. The germline CDR1 and CDR2 sequences are SGHRS and YFSETQ. The V gene end was trimmed by 4 bases and the J gene end by 1 base; junction bases not matched to a gene: 5. This CDR3 comprises 15 residues. The sequenced CDR3 bases are TGCGCCAGCAGCACAGGACAGGGCCGCACAGATACG. It is translated as CASSTGQGRTDT. The whole CDR3 is CASSTGQGRTDTQYF.

Comments on this clone: The CDR3 goes on 3 residues after the read ends, and that part is filled in from the germline J gene. The rearrangement links TRBV7-3 to TRBJ2-1; the D call may be TRBD1 or TRBD2 (6 bases each). The germline CDR1 and CDR2 sequences are SGHTA and FQGTGA. Trimming shortened V by 2 bases and J by 6 bases, and 14 bases separated the two germline ends. The CDR3 is 15 residues long. The CDR3 protein is CASSLGREGGNEQFF. The CDR3 bases that were read are TGTGCCAGCAGCTTAGGGCGGGAAGGGGGCAATGAG. Supplemented by reference TRBV7-3 and TRBJ2-1, the full variable domain reads GAGVSQTPSNKVTEKGKYVELRCDPISGHTALYWYRQSLGQGPEFLIYFQGTGAADDSGLPNDRFFAVRPEGSVSTLKIQRTERGDSAVYLCASSLGREGGNEQFFGPGTRLTVL.

CDR3 in amino acids: CASSLSPGDSGNTIYF. CDR3 DNA, as far as it was read: TGTGCCAGCAGCTTAAGCCCAGGGGACTCTGGAAACACC. V gene TRBV7-3 combines with J gene TRBJ1-3; maybe TRBD1 (6 bases). The read finishes 3 residues shy of the CDR3 end, and the germline J gene is used to complete it. Per the germline V gene, CDR1 is SGHTA and CDR2 is FQGTGA. V lost 1 base to trimming and J lost 0 bases, with 10 bases between them. CDR3 length equals 16 residues.

As to this clone: Read coverage stops 3 residues before the CDR3 terminus; the germline J gene supplies the remainder. The rearrangement joins TRBV11-3 to TRBJ1-1; no reliable D call. Germline V CDR1 and CDR2: SGHNT, YENEEA. CDR3 length equals 13 residues. V was pared by 1 base and J by 1 base, with 4 bases between. CDR3 DNA, as far as it was read: TGTGCCAGCAGCTTAGGACAGAACACTGAA. Amino acids: CASSLGQNTE. The whole CDR3 sequence is CASSLGQNTEAFF.

As regards this clone: Read sequence stops 3 residues before the CDR3 end, and the germline J gene provides the missing end. This chain uses TRBV2 with TRBJ1-1, with D possibly TRBD1 on 5 matching bases. Germline V gene data show CDR1 as SNHLY and CDR2 as FYNNEI. The CDR3 spans 13 residues. V was cut by 6 bases and J by 0 bases, with 8 bases left in between. The covered CDR3 bases are TGTGCCAGCAGAGGACAAGTGAACACTGAA. Amino acid sequence: CASRGQVNTE. The whole CDR3 protein is CASRGQVNTEAFF.

The CDR3: CASSQGGRMTGYTF. Incomplete CDR3 DNA: TGCGCCAGCAGCCAGGGGGGACGAATGACTGGC. The chain employs TRBV5-1 and TRBJ1-2; 7 bases are a match to TRBD1. Sequencing ends 3 residues short of the CDR3 end; the germline J gene provides the rest. CDR1 and CDR2 (germline): SGHRS, YFSETQ. Trimming cost V 4 bases and J 7 bases; bases outside gene matches: 10. This CDR3 is 14 amino acids long.

Details on this clone: The sequenced fragment ends 3 residues before the CDR3 boundary, so the rest is inferred from the germline J gene. The chain employs TRBV7-9 and TRBJ2-7; D is perhaps TRBD2 (5 bases). The CDR3 covers 12 residues. In germline, CDR1 is SEHNR, CDR2 FQNEAQ (reference sequence). V lost 1 base, J lost 6 bases, and 7 bases lay in between. Here the CDR3 reads CASSLVAGEQYF. Partial CDR3 DNA: TGTGCCAGCAGCTTAGTTGCGGGCGAG.

Worth noting for this clone: Read sequence stops 3 residues before the CDR3 end, and the germline J gene provides the missing end. The chain joins TRBV4-1 to TRBJ2-7, with a weak D call TRBD2 (5 bases). The CDR3 is 18 amino acids. CDR1 is MGHRA, CDR2 YSYEKL, per germline. The V end was cut by 0 bases, the J end by 5 bases, with 23 bases between. The CDR3 region is CASSQDTLQAGGGNEQYF. The covered CDR3 bases are TGCGCCAGCAGCCAAGATACCCTGCAGGCGGGTGGAGGTAACGAG.